The next 24 T cell receptor beta chains were all read from a single sample in a study of human T cells and chemical hapten exposure. Time point in this sample: patch test 3, about 24 weeks after DPC sensitization. The treatment: therapeutic diphenylcyclopropenone sensitization with weekly scalp DPC. TCRdb processed the RACE reads anew with MiXCR; each CDR3 protein has one entry. The data contain about 58,000 distinct CDR3 sequences, 9.5% to 15% of them singletons. The sequences come from whole blood, collected in connection with sensitization to the hapten diphenylcyclopropenone (DPC). Receptors originate from a man aged 25 to 45 with alopecia areata. Some clones in this sample may be carry-over from other donors' samples.

This clonotype was counted ten times or more. The rearrangement uses TRBV19 and TRBJ1-5, with no clear D. The CDR3 is 15 residues long. Germline values: CDR1 LNHDA, CDR2 SQIVND (reference sequence). V was shortened by 2 bases and J by 3 bases, with 11 bases between the two germline ends. The chain's CDR3 is CASSIFSLPNQPQHF. CDR3 DNA: TGTGCCAGTAGTATATTCAGCCTTCCCAATCAGCCCCAGCATTTT. The whole variable domain, remainder taken from reference TRBV19 and TRBJ1-5, is DGGITQSPKYLFRKEGQNVTLSCEQNLNHDAMYWYRQDPGQGLRLIYYSQIVNDFQKGDIAEGYSVSREKKESFPLTVTSAQKNPTAFYLCASSIFSLPNQPQHFGDGTRLSIL.

This clonotype was observed a few times. The J gene is TRBJ2-7, the V gene TRBV27; the D gene is possibly TRBD1 (6 bases). The CDR3 consists of 15 residues. Germline CDR1 is MNHEY and CDR2 is SMNVEV (reference sequence). V was cut by 5 bases and J by 2 bases, with 16 bases left in between. Here the CDR3 reads CASSLQGYLAYEQYF. The CDR3 DNA is TGTGCCAGCAGTCTACAGGGATATTTAGCCTACGAGCAGTACTTC.

Many counts were recorded for this clonotype. The chain uses TRBV2 and TRBJ2-3; D not certain. The CDR3 runs to 11 residues. CDR1 is SNHLY, CDR2 FYNNEI, per germline. Between the trimmed V and J ends, which lost 7 bases and 3 bases, there was a span of 5 bases. This CDR3 is CASTLTDTQYF. The CDR3, as DNA: TGTGCCAGCACCCTGACAGATACGCAGTATTTT.

The CDR3 sequence is CSAARVLAAEQYF. The DNA for the CDR3 is TGCAGCGCCGCTCGGGTTTTGGCCGCCGAGCAGTACTTC. This chain uses TRBV29-1 with TRBJ2-7; D not certain. The CDR3 has 13 amino acids. Germline V gene lookup returns CDR1 SQVTM and CDR2 ANQGSEA. Trimming took off 7 bases at V and 6 bases at J, with 19 bases between the two ends.

This clonotype turned up a few times. This sequence joins TRBV20-1 and TRBJ2-7; the D is unclear. Trimming stripped 6 bases from V and 3 bases from J, with 18 bases between. Germline V gene data show CDR1 as DFQATT and CDR2 as SNEGSKA (reference sequence). CDR3 length: 14 residues. For the CDR3, the DNA is TGCAGTGCACCCACCCCGGGTAGCATCTACGAGCAGTACTTC. It specifies CSAPTPGSIYEQYF.

This clonotype was seen only a few times. V gene TRBV29-1 combines with J gene TRBJ1-1; D remains ambiguous. Germline CDR1 SQVTM, CDR2 ANQGSEA. V was cut by 5 bases and J by 0 bases, with 7 bases left in between. CDR3 length: 12 amino acids. CDR3 in DNA: TGCAGCGTTATAACCTTGAACACTGAAGCTTTCTTT. Protein: CSVITLNTEAFF.

The chain uses TRBV9 and TRBJ2-7, with D perhaps TRBD1 or TRBD2 (5 bases each). Deletions cut 0 bases from V and 2 bases from J, with 9 bases between. In germline, CDR1 is SGDLS, CDR2 YYNGEE. CDR3 length equals 14 residues. CDR3: CASSVGGTPYEQYF. Written as DNA, the CDR3 is TGTGCCAGCAGCGTAGGGGGGACCCCCTACGAGCAGTACTTC.

This clonotype was detected ten times or more. V usage is TRBV28 and J usage is TRBJ2-7, with 10 bases lining up with TRBD1. The V and J ends lost 6 bases and 3 bases, in that order; junction bases with no gene match: 8. Germline V lookup: CDR1 MDHEN, CDR2 SYDVKM. This CDR3 is built from 15 residues. CDR3 loop: CASSRTGTGDYEQYF. The CDR3 nucleotides read TGTGCCAGCAGCCGAACCGGGACAGGGGACTACGAGCAGTACTTC.

This clonotype has only a few counts. The V gene is TRBV2, the J gene TRBJ2-3, with TRBD1 matching over 10 bases. Trimming cost V 5 bases and J 1 base; bases outside gene matches: 6. This CDR3 is built from 16 residues. The germline gives CDR1 SNHLY, CDR2 FYNNEI. The CDR3: CASSPPGTGGTDTQYF. In DNA, the CDR3 is TGTGCCAGCAGTCCTCCGGGGACAGGGGGCACAGATACGCAGTATTTT.

The CDR3: CASSFGRNEQFF. The CDR3 DNA reads TGTGCCAGCAGCTTTGGGCGGAATGAGCAGTTCTTC. The genes are TRBV7-2 and TRBJ2-1; D unclear. Deletions cut 3 bases from V and 7 bases from J, with 7 bases between. Germline V CDR1 and CDR2: SGHTA, FQGNSA. The CDR3 sequence is 12 residues long.

Ten or more counts support this clonotype. The rearrangement joins TRBV27 to TRBJ2-7; D could derive from TRBD1 or TRBD2 (5 bases each). Germline V gene sequence: CDR1 MNHEY, CDR2 SMNVEV (reference sequence). The CDR3 covers 13 residues. V was pared by 5 bases and J by 0 bases, with 8 bases between. In DNA, the CDR3 is TGTGCCAGCAGTAAGAGGGGCTCCTACGAGCAGTACTTC. Its translation is CASSKRGSYEQYF.

At least ten counts were recorded for this clonotype. V usage is TRBV20-1 and J usage is TRBJ1-5, with D tentatively TRBD1 (6 bases). V lost 4 bases and J lost 2, with 12 bases in between. CDR3 size: 14 residues. Germline loops: CDR1 DFQATT, CDR2 SNEGSKA (reference sequence). This CDR3 is CSATQGEGNQPQHF. The CDR3 region has the DNA TGCAGTGCTACACAGGGAGAGGGCAATCAGCCCCAGCATTTT.

This clonotype was observed many times. The chain joins TRBV27 to TRBJ2-7, with 8 bases matching TRBD1. Germline V lookup: CDR1 MNHEY, CDR2 SMNVEV (reference sequence). This CDR3 is built from 15 residues. The V segment lost 5 bases and the J segment 7 bases; nucleotides outside the gene matches: 13. The DNA for the CDR3 is TGTGCCAGCAGTCCTCAGGGGGCGCTGGGTCGGGAGCAGTACTTC. It yields the protein CASSPQGALGREQYF.

This clonotype was seen repeatedly, ten times or more. V gene TRBV6-5 combines with J gene TRBJ1-2, with D tentatively TRBD1 (6 bases). Trimming stripped 6 bases from V and 0 bases from J, with 8 bases between. Germline CDR1 MNHEY, CDR2 SVGAGI. The CDR3 contains 13 residues. The DNA for the CDR3 is TGTGCCAGCAGCGGACAGCCTAACTATGGCTACACCTTC. Amino acids: CASSGQPNYGYTF.

The J gene is TRBJ1-2, the V gene TRBV29-1; D is undetermined. The CDR3 has 11 residues. Trimming took 1 base from V and 4 from J, leaving 4 bases between them. Germline V gene data show CDR1 as SQVTM and CDR2 as ANQGSEA. The CDR3 here is CSVEVIYGYTF. The CDR3 nucleotides read TGCAGCGTTGAAGTCATCTATGGCTACACCTTC.

V and J are TRBV5-6 and TRBJ1-6; 8 bases are a match to TRBD1. Germline loops: CDR1 SGHDT, CDR2 YYEEEE. V trimming: 0 bases; J trimming: 4 bases; junction bases outside the gene matches: 3. The length of the CDR3 is 16 residues. CDR3 amino acids: CASSLGQGAYNSPLHF. For the CDR3, the DNA is TGTGCCAGCAGCTTGGGGCAGGGGGCTTATAATTCACCCCTCCACTTT. Drawing the rest from reference TRBV5-6 and TRBJ1-6, the complete variable domain is DAGVTQSPTHLIKTRGQQVTLRCSPKSGHDTVSWYQQALGQGPQFIFQYYEEEERQRGNFPDRFSGHQFPNYSSELNVNALLLGDSALYLCASSLGQGAYNSPLHFGNGTRLTVT.

V and J are TRBV20-1 and TRBJ2-3; D call uncertain. CDR3 length: 15 residues. Germline V CDR1 and CDR2: DFQATT, SNEGSKA (reference sequence). Trimming removed 0 bases at V and 0 bases at J, with 10 bases between. This chain's CDR3 is CSARDQAVSTDTQYF. The CDR3 region has the DNA TGCAGTGCTAGAGATCAGGCAGTTAGCACAGATACGCAGTATTTT.

This clonotype was detected ten times or more. The chain uses TRBV20-1 and TRBJ2-3; D is possibly TRBD2 (5 bases). Germline CDR1 is DFQATT and CDR2 is SNEGSKA (reference sequence). The CDR3 is made up of 12 amino acids. Trimming took off 7 bases at V and 4 bases at J, with 12 bases between the two ends. This CDR3 reads CSVAWRADTQYF. CDR3 coding DNA: TGCAGTGTTGCTTGGCGGGCAGATACGCAGTATTTT.

This clonotype has only a few counts. The CDR3 DNA reads as TGTGCCAGCAGTTTCACACACGGTGGCTACACCTTC. This encodes CASSFTHGGYTF. The chain has TRBV6-1 and TRBJ1-2; D unclear. CDR3 size: 12 residues. Trimming removed 5 bases at V and 7 bases at J, with 11 bases between. The germline CDR1 and CDR2 sequences are MNHNS and SASEGT.

The sample holds a few counts of this clonotype. The chain carries TRBV6-6 and TRBJ2-1; D is possibly TRBD1 (6 bases). Germline lookup yields CDR1 MNHNY and CDR2 SVGAGI (reference sequence). The CDR3 is 13 amino acids. V shed 2 bases and J shed 4 bases, with 6 bases lying between them. The CDR3 coding sequence is TGTGCCAGCAGTTACGACAGGTACAATGAGCAGTTCTTC. Translated, it gives CASSYDRYNEQFF.

There are many counts of this clonotype. V is TRBV25-1 and J is TRBJ1-1; possibly TRBD1 for D (5 bases). V was shortened by 2 bases and J by 5 bases, with 18 bases between the two germline ends. This CDR3 spans 16 amino acids. Germline V gives CDR1 MGHDK, CDR2 SYGVNS. The CDR3 spells CASSEPWGGSITEAFF. In nucleotides, the CDR3 is TGTGCCAGCAGTGAACCCTGGGGGGGGAGCATTACTGAAGCTTTCTTT. Based on the CDR3 plus reference TRBV25-1 and TRBJ1-1, the full variable domain is EADIYQTPRYLVIGTGKKITLECSQTMGHDKMYWYQQDPGMELHLIHYSYGVNSTEKGDLSSESTVSRIRTEHFPLTLESARPSHTSQYLCASSEPWGGSITEAFFGQGTRLTVV.

The table lists this clonotype with a few counts. The J gene is TRBJ2-5, the V gene TRBV6-2 or TRBV6-3, with 9 bases matching TRBD1. V lost 6 bases, J lost 3 bases, and 8 bases stayed unmatched. CDR3 length equals 15 residues. Germline V gene data show CDR1 as MNHEY and CDR2 as SVGEGT. The CDR3 is CASSPQGAEEETQYF. The CDR3 DNA reads TGTGCCAGCAGCCCACAGGGGGCGGAGGAAGAGACCCAGTACTTC.

This clonotype was recorded at least ten times. The chain links TRBV20-1 to TRBJ2-7; TRBD2 aligns across 13 bases. V shed 0 bases and J 7 bases; nucleotides not matched to a gene: 9. Germline CDR1 DFQATT, CDR2 SNEGSKA (reference sequence). The CDR3 is made up of 16 amino acids. This CDR3 is CSARDWVRTSGGEQYF. CDR3 DNA sequence: TGCAGTGCTAGAGATTGGGTTCGGACTAGCGGGGGTGAGCAGTACTTC.

This chain links TRBV21-1 with TRBJ2-1; no check of the table's D call, TRBD1, against the DNA was made. TRBV21-1 is a known pseudogene. The CDR3 contains 18 residues. CDR3 sequence: CARTNRGRIWISYNEQFF. CDR3 nucleotide sequence: TGTGCCAGAACCAACCGCGGGCGTATTTGGATCTCCTACAATGAGCAGTTCTTC.